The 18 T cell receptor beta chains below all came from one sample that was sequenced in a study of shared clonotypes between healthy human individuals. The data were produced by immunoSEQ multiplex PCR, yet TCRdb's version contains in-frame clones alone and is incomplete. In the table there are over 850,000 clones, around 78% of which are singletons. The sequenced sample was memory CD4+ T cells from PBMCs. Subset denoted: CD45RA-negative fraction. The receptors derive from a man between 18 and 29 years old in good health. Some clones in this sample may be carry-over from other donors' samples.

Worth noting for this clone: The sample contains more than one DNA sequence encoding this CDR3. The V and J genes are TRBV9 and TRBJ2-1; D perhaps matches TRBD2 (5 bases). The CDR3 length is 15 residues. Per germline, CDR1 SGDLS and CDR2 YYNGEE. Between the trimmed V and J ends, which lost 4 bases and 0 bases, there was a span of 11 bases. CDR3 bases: TGTGCCAGCAGCCCAAGCGGAAGCTCCTACAATGAGCAGTTCTTC. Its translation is CASSPSGSSYNEQFF.

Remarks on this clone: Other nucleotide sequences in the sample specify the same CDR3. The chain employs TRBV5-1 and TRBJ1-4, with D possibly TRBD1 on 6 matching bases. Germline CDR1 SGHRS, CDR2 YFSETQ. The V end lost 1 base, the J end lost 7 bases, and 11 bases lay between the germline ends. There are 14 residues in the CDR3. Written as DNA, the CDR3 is TGCGCCAGCAGCTTGACAGGGCCGGGTGAAAAACTGTTTTTT. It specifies CASSLTGPGEKLFF.

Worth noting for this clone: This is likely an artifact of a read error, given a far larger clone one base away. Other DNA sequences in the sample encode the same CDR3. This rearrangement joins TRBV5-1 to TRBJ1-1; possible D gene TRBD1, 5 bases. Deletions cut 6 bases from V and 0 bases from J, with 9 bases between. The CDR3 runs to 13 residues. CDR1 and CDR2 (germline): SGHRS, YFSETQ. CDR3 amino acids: CASNGGMNTEAFF. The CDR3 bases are TGCGCCAGCAACGGGGGGATGAACACTGAAGCTTTCTTT.

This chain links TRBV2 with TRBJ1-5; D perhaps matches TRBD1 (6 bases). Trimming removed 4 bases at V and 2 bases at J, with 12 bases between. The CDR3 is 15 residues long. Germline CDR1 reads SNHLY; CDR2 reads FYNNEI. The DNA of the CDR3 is TGTGCCAGCAGTGGAGGGGGTGGAGGCAATCAGCCCCAGCATTTT. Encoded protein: CASSGGGGGNQPQHF. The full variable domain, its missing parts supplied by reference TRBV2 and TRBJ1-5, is EPEVTQTPSHQVTQMGQEVILRCVPISNHLYFYWYRQILGQKVEFLVSFYNNEISEKSEIFDDQFSVERPDGSNFTLKIRSTKLEDSAMYFCASSGGGGGNQPQHFGDGTRLSIL.

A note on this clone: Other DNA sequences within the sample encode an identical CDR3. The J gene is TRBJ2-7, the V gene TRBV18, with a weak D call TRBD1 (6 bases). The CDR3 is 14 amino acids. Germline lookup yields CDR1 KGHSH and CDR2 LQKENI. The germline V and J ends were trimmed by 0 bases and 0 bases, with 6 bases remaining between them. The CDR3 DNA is TGTGCCAGCTCACCACCGACAGGCTCCTACGAGCAGTACTTC. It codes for CASSPPTGSYEQYF.

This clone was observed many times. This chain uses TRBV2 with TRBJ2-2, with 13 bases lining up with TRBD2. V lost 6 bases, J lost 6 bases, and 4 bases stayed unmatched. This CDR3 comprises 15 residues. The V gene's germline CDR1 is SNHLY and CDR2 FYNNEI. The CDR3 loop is CASRWTSGSSGELFF. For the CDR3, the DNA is TGTGCCAGCAGGTGGACTAGCGGGAGTTCCGGGGAGCTGTTTTTT.

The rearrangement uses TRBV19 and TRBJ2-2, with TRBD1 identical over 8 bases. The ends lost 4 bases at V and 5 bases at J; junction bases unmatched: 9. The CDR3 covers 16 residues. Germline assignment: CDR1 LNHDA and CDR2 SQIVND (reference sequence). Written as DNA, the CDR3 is TGTGCCAGTAGTAGAGAAGACAGGGGATTGACCGGGGAGCTGTTTTTT. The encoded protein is CASSREDRGLTGELFF.

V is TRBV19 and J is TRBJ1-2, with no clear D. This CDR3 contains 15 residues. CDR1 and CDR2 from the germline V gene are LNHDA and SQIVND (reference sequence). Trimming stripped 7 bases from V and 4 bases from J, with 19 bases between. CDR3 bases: TGTGCCAGTACTATTTCTTTGAGGGAGCTCTATGGCTACACCTTC. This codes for CASTISLRELYGYTF.

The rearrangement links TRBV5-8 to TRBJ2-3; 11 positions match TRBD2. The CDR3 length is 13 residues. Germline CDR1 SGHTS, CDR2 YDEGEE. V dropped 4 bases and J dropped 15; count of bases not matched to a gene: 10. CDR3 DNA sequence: TGTGCCAGCAGCCCGAATAGCGGGAGGGCCACTTATTTT. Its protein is CASSPNSGRATYF.

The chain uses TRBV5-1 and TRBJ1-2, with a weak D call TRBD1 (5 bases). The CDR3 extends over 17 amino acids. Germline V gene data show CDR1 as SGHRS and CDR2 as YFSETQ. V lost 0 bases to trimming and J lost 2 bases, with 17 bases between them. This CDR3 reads CASSLAPGTNANYGYTF. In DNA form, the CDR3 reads TGCGCCAGCAGCTTGGCCCCGGGGACGAACGCCAACTATGGCTACACCTTC.

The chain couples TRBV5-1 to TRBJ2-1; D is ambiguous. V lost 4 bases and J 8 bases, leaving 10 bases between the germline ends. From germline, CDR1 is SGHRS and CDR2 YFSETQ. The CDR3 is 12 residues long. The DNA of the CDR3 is TGCGCCAGCAGCAATGGATGGGATGAGCAGTTCTTC. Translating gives CASSNGWDEQFF.

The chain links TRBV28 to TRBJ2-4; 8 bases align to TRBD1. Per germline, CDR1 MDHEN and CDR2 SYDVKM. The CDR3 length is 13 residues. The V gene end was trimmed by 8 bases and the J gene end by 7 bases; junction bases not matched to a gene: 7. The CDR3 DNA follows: TGTGCCAGCCTACCAGGGGGCCGGAACATTCAGTACTTC. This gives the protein CASLPGGRNIQYF. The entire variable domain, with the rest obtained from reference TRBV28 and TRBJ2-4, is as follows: DVKVTQSSRYLVKRTGEKVFLECVQDMDHENMFWYRQDPGLGLRLIYFSYDVKMKEKGDIPEGYSVSREKKERFSLILESASTNQTSMYLCASLPGGRNIQYFGAGTRLSVL.

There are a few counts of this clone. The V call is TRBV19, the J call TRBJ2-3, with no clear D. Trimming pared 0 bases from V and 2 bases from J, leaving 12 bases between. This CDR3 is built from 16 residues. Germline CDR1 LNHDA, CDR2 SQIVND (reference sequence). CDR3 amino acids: CASSIELGSLTDTQYF. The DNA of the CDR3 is TGTGCCAGTAGTATAGAACTGGGATCCCTCACAGATACGCAGTATTTT.

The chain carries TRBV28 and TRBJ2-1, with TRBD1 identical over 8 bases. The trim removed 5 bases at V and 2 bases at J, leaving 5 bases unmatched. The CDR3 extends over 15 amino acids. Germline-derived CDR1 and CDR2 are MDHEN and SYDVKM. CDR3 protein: CASSQGTGPYNEQFF. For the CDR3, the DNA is TGTGCCAGCAGTCAGGGGACAGGCCCCTACAATGAGCAGTTCTTC.

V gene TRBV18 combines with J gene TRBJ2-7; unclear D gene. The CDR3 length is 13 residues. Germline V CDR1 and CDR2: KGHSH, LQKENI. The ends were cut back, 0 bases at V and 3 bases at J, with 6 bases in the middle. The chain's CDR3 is CASSPPSDYEQYF. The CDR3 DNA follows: TGTGCCAGCTCACCACCCTCTGACTACGAGCAGTACTTC.

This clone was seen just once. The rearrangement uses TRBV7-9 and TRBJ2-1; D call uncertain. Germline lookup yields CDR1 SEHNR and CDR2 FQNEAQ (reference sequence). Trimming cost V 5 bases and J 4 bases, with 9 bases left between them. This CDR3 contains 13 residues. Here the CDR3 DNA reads TGTGCCAGCAGCAATTTGAGGTACAATGAGCAGTTCTTC. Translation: CASSNLRYNEQFF.

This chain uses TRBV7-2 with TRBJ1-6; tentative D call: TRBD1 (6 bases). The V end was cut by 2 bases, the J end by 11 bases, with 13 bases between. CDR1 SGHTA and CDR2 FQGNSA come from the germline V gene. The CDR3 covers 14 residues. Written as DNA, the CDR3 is TGTGCCAGCAGCTTAAGGTCTGGGGGCCCACCCCTCCACTTT. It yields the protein CASSLRSGGPPLHF.

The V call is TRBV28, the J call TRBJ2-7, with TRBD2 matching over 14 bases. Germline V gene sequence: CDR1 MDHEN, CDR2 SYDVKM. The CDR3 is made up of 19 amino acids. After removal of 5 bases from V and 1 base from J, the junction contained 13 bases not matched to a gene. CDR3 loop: CASSQRLLGTSGRSYEQYF. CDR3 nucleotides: TGTGCCAGCAGTCAACGCCTCTTAGGGACTAGCGGGAGATCCTACGAGCAGTACTTC.